This entry features one TCR beta chain sequence. Its matching antigen is unknown. Extraction and reverse transcription of RNA yielded cDNA as the sequencing template. Profiled with immunoSEQ multiplex PCR; TCRdb holds only in-frame clones, not every one. The table lists 200,000 or so clones, roughly 50% of them singletons. This entry belongs to a study of CD8+ T cells in alopecia areata. Whole-study context: Those patients who were treated received oral tofacitinib, which was given at 5 to 10 mg twice daily for moderate-to-severe alopecia areata. Severity in treated patients was scored by percentage of scalp area affected. Study observations and caveats: A large proportion of expanded lesional clones were detected persisting in scalp and blood during tofacitinib.

The treatment is: oral pan-JAK inhibitor, 5-10 mg twice daily. Samples from alopecia areata patients were lesional scalp punch biopsies and peripheral blood. The germline gives CDR1 SGHTA, CDR2 FQGNSA. There are 16 residues in the CDR3. Unmatched junction bases numbered 11, after V lost 5 bases and J lost 3 bases. This specimen consisted of CD4+ T cells sorted from blood, obtained at week 24, from a patient treated with tofacitinib. The J gene is TRBJ2-7, the V gene TRBV7-2; TRBD2 agrees at 9 bases. The receptor's source is a human donor with alopecia areata. The DNA for the CDR3 is TGTGCCAGCAGCCCACAAACGGGCGGGGGGGTCTACGAGCAGTACTTC. Amino acid sequence: CASSPQTGGGVYEQYF. Looking up the rest from reference TRBV7-2 and TRBJ2-7 gives the full variable domain: GAGVSQSPSNKVTEKGKDVELRCDPISGHTALYWYRQSLGQGLEFLIYFQGNSAPDKSGLPSDRFSAERTGGSVSTLTIQRTQQEDSAVYLCASSPQTGGGVYEQYFGPGTRLTVT.